The present entry profiles one T cell receptor beta chain with its context. The antigen is unknown. The CDR3 is 16 amino acids. Unmatched junction bases numbered 10, after V lost 6 bases and J lost 5 bases. In germline, CDR1 is MNHNY, CDR2 SVGAGI (reference sequence). This sample is part of a study of shared clonotypes between healthy human individuals. Study-level results: Naive subsets usually exceeded memory subsets in estimated richness.

All participating donors were Caucasian adults from Nashville, Tennessee. Template for every sorted-subset replicate PCR totaled roughly 200 ng DNA, some 30,000 T cell genomes. Original processing notes: Filtering differed, since immunoSEQ gave only junction sequences and no quality scores. Clones were sequenced by immunoSEQ multiplex PCR, and TCRdb holds only the in-frame ones, with some missing. That table supplies the V and J calls and clone size; D and trimming were determined from the DNA. The sample contains 2 million to 2.5 million clones, roughly 95% of which appear only once. This TCR was recovered from a young man in good health. The sample was naive CD4+ T cells sorted from blood. Subset reported: CD45RA+ positively selected. The J gene is TRBJ2-7, the V gene TRBV6-6; TRBD2 matches 13 bases. The CDR3 region is CASSRRLAGGPDEQYF. In DNA, the CDR3 is TGTGCCAGCAGCCGTAGACTAGCGGGGGGCCCCGACGAGCAGTACTTC.